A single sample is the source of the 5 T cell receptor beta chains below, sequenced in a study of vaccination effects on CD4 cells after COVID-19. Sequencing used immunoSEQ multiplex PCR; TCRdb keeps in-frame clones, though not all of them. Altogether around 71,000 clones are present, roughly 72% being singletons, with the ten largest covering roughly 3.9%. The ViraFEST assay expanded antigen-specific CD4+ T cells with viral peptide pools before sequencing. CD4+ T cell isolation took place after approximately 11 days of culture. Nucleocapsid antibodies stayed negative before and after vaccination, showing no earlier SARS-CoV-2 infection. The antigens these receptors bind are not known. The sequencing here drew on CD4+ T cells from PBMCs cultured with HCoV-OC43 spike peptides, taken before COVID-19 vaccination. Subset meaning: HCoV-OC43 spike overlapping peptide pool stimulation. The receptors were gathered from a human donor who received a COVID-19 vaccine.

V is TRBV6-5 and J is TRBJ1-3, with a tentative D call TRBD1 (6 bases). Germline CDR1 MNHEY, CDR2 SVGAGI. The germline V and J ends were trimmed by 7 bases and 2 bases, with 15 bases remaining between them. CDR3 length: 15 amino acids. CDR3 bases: TGTGCCAGCAATCCCAACGGGGGCCCTGGAAACACCATATATTTT. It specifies CASNPNGGPGNTIYF.

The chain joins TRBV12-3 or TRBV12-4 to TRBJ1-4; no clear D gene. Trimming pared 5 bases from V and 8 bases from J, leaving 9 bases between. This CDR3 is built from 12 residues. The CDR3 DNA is TGTGCCAGCAGTCGAGGTGGGGAAAAACTGTTTTTT. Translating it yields CASSRGGEKLFF.

CDR3: CATRDTLGGDTQYF. The CDR3 region has the DNA TGTGCCACCCGGGACACCTTAGGGGGAGATACGCAGTATTTT. The chain couples TRBV2 to TRBJ2-3; possible D gene TRBD1, 6 bases. Looked up from germline, CDR1 is SNHLY and CDR2 is FYNNEI. The CDR3 length is 14 residues. Trimming took 10 bases from V and 5 from J, leaving 19 bases between them.

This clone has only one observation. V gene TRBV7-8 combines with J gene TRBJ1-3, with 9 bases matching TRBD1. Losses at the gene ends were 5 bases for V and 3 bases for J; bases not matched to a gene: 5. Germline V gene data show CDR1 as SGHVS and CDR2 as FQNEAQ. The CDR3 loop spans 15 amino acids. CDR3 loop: CASSRGQGSGNTIYF. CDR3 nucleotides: TGTGCCAGCAGCCGAGGACAGGGGAGTGGAAACACCATATATTTT.

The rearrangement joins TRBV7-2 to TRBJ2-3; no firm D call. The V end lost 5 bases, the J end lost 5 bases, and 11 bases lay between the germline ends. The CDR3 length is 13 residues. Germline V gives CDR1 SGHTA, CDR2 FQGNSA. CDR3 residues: CASSKQTQDTQYF. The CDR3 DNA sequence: TGTGCCAGCAGCAAACAAACCCAAGATACGCAGTATTTT.